This T cell receptor (beta chain) was retrieved from a study of cytomegalovirus exposure and HLA in healthy donors. Study-level background: In terms of ancestry, the Caucasian-associated cluster contained roughly 81% of the roughly 360 genotyped donors. Study-level results: Researchers catalogued under 200 TCR beta chains as cytomegalovirus-associated. Many donors carried some public TCRs, although rarity characterized most TCR sequences. Cytomegalovirus status was reportedly diagnosed by the classifier with high specificity and sensitivity.

The PCR made use of 60 Vbeta and 13 Jbeta primers. TCRdb keeps only in-frame clones here, not all; method: immunoSEQ multiplex PCR. Here the sample spans around 160,000 clones, around 75% being singletons. V lost 1 base to trimming and J lost 4 bases, with 16 bases between them. The CDR3 runs 16 residues. Germline values: CDR1 SGHNT, CDR2 YENEEA. Comment on this clone: The antigen is unknown.

The chain couples TRBV11-3 to TRBJ1-2, with D tentatively TRBD1 (5 bases). This clonotype originated in a young woman in good health and CMV-seronegative. Sequencing used PBMCs. CDR3 DNA sequence: TGTGCCAGCAGCTTAGCCAGGATCGGGGGTACCTATGGCTACACCTTC. This encodes CASSLARIGGTYGYTF.